This TCR beta chain was sequenced in a study of a mutant IDH1 vaccine in newly diagnosed glioma. Study in general: Patients under treatment included 62.5% males and about 40% females and had a mean age of roughly 43 years.

The time point: baseline, week 1 (first vaccination visit). Treatment defined: pre-vaccination baseline after standard-of-care therapy. Deletions cut 7 bases from V and 1 base from J, with 11 bases between. Germline-derived CDR1 and CDR2 are MNHNY and SVGAGI (reference sequence). This CDR3 is 15 amino acids long. Method: immunoSEQ multiplex PCR; TCRdb's copy keeps in-frame clones and lacks some. Here the sample spans over 75,000 clones, about 90% being singletons. Study conclusions and caveats: Whatever changes occurred in top peripheral T cell clonotypes seemed unrelated to pseudoprogression.

To note about this clone: Antigen unknown.

The sample here was PBMCs, taken from a glioma patient treated with radiotherapy, temozolomide or both. The TCR originated in a woman aged 50 to 60 with glioma. The V gene is TRBV6-6, the J gene TRBJ1-6, with D perhaps TRBD1 (5 bases). In nucleotides, the CDR3 is TGTGCCAGCAACTACAGGTGGTCCTATAATTCACCCCTCCACTTT. Translation gives CASNYRWSYNSPLHF.